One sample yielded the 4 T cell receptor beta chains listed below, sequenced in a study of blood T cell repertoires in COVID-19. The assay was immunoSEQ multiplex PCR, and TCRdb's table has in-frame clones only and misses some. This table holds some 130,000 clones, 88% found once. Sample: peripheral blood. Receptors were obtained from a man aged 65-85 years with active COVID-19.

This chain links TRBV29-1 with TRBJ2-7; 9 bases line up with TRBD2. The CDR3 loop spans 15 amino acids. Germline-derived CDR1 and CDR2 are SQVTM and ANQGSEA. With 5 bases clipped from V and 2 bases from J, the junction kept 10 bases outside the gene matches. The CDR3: CSVLPLAGPTYEQYF. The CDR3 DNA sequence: TGCAGCGTTCTTCCCCTAGCGGGACCTACCTACGAGCAGTACTTC.

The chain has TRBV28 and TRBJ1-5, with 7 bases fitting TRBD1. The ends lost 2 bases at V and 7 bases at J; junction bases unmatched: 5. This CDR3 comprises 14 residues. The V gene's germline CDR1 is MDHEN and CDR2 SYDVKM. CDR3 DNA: TGTGCCAGCAGTTTAAGGGCAGGGGGGCAGCCCCAGCATTTT. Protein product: CASSLRAGGQPQHF.

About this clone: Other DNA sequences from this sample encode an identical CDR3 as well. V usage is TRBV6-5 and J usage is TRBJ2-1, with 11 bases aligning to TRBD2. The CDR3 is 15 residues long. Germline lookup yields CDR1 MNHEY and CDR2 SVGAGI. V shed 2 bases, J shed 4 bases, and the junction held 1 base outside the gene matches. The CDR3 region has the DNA TGTGCCAGCAGTTACGGGACTAGCGGATACAATGAGCAGTTCTTC. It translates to CASSYGTSGYNEQFF.

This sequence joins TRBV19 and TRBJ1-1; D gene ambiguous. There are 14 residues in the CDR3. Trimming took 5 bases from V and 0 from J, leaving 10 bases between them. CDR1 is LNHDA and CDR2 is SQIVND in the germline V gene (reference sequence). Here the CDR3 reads CASSPMAMNTEAFF. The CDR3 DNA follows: TGTGCCAGTAGTCCGATGGCCATGAACACTGAAGCTTTCTTT.